Shown below are 22 T cell receptor beta chains from a single sample sequenced in a study of monozygotic twins with inflammatory bowel disease. TCRdb reanalyzed the 5' RACE reads and collapses them to one entry per CDR3 protein, without DNA. This sample carries about 330,000 distinct CDR3 sequences, with 2% to 2.5% going to the ten biggest clones. The sequenced sample was blood. These receptors came from a human donor with ulcerative colitis or Crohn's disease, or a healthy co-twin of an affected twin (not recorded which).

The V gene is TRBV6-1, the J gene TRBJ1-5; checking the TCRdb D call of TRBD1 is not possible without DNA. Germline CDR1 reads MNHNS; CDR2 reads SASEGT. The CDR3 spans 16 residues. The CDR3: CATTNAAGTKNQPQHF.

The V and J genes are TRBV7-2 and TRBJ2-4; TCRdb's D call, TRBD1, is unchecked because there is no DNA. CDR3 length: 14 residues. In germline, CDR1 is SGHTA, CDR2 FQGNSA. CDR3 protein: CASSFGQGIDIQYF.

This chain uses TRBV5-1 with TRBJ1-4. Germline V gene sequence: CDR1 SGHRS, CDR2 YFSETQ. This CDR3 has 16 residues. This chain's CDR3 is CASSLSLPATNEKLFF.

This CDR3 reads CASSSPGESEAFF. The J gene is TRBJ1-1, the V gene TRBV6-5; TCRdb returns TRBD1, unconfirmable since there is no DNA. Germline-derived CDR1 and CDR2 are MNHEY and SVGAGI. This CDR3 region has 13 residues.

This chain uses TRBV6-1 with TRBJ1-5; TCRdb proposes TRBD1, but this gene call is untestable without DNA. Germline values: CDR1 MNHNS, CDR2 SASEGT. This CDR3 spans 15 amino acids. The CDR3 loop reads CASSETTGVDQPQHF.

This chain uses TRBV6-1 with TRBJ1-1. The CDR3 length is 15 residues. Looked up from germline, CDR1 is MNHNS and CDR2 is SASEGT. The CDR3 protein is CASSEGSGPNTEAFF.

The chain employs TRBV19 and TRBJ2-2; the D call from TCRdb, TRBD2, cannot be confirmed without DNA. This CDR3 contains 16 residues. Germline V gene data show CDR1 as LNHDA and CDR2 as SQIVND (reference sequence). This chain's CDR3 is CASSTTGSQNTGELFF.

The chain recombines TRBV11-1 with TRBJ2-1; TCRdb lists TRBD1, though no DNA is available to test this call. This CDR3 contains 15 residues. Per germline, CDR1 SGHAT and CDR2 FQDESV (reference sequence). CDR3 sequence: CASSLARGQGTEQFF. Complete variable domain (other parts from reference TRBV11-1 and TRBJ2-1): EAEVAQSPRYKITEKSQAVAFWCDPISGHATLYWYRQILGQGPELLVQFQDESVVDDSQLPKDRFSAERLKGVDSTLKIQPAELGDSAMYLCASSLARGQGTEQFFGPGTRLTVL.

The chain couples TRBV20-1 to TRBJ1-4; the TCRdb D gene call, TRBD1, has no DNA to confirm it. The CDR3 extends over 13 amino acids. From germline, CDR1 is DFQATT and CDR2 SNEGSKA (reference sequence). This CDR3 is CSAPGTGVQKLFF.

The J gene is TRBJ2-7, the V gene TRBV12-3 or TRBV12-4. The length of the CDR3 is 13 residues. The CDR3 sequence is CASSLGSEPEQYF.

The rearrangement links TRBV7-2 to TRBJ2-1. The CDR3 totals 13 residues. CDR1 and CDR2 from the germline V gene are SGHTA and FQGNSA. The CDR3 spells CASSPSRGNEQFF.

V gene TRBV3-1 combines with J gene TRBJ2-1. The length of the CDR3 is 14 residues. CDR1 is LGHDT, CDR2 YNNKEL, per germline (reference sequence). CDR3 residues: CASSQDSPYNEQFF.

This chain uses TRBV7-2 with TRBJ1-2. The CDR3 sequence is 12 residues long. Germline values: CDR1 SGHTA, CDR2 FQGNSA. This chain's CDR3 is CASSFEWYGYTF.

The chain links TRBV7-6 to TRBJ2-1. The germline CDR1 and CDR2 sequences are SGHVS and FNYEAQ. There are 13 residues in the CDR3. CDR3 sequence reads: CASGQDSYNEQFF.

The chain joins TRBV12-3 or TRBV12-4 to TRBJ1-4; without DNA, the TCRdb call of TRBD1 cannot be checked. The CDR3 runs to 13 residues. CDR3 loop: CASTTGFNEKLFF.

V and J are TRBV9 and TRBJ2-1; TCRdb reports TRBD2, a call that lacks DNA to check it against. Germline V gives CDR1 SGDLS, CDR2 YYNGEE. There are 16 residues in the CDR3. The CDR3 is CASSVAPSGVVNEQFF.

The CDR3 loop reads CASSLATGIGQPQHF. V is TRBV12-3 or TRBV12-4 and J is TRBJ1-5; without DNA, the TCRdb call of TRBD1 cannot be checked. The CDR3 runs to 15 residues.

The V gene is TRBV27, the J gene TRBJ1-1. Germline V gene sequence: CDR1 MNHEY, CDR2 SMNVEV (reference sequence). This CDR3 spans 13 amino acids. CDR3 protein: CASSLRMNTEAFF.

The rearrangement uses TRBV4-1 and TRBJ1-2; TCRdb proposes TRBD1, but this gene call is untestable without DNA. CDR3 size: 17 residues. Germline lookup yields CDR1 MGHRA and CDR2 YSYEKL. The CDR3 is CASSPPPLGPGGYGYTF.

V and J are TRBV18 and TRBJ2-3; the D call of TRBD1 rests on TCRdb alone, since no DNA is present to check it. CDR3 size: 18 residues. Germline V gives CDR1 KGHSH, CDR2 LQKENI. The CDR3 spells CASPPPAPGGHDTDTQYF.

The J gene is TRBJ2-7, the V gene TRBV20-1; as DNA is missing, the TRBD2 call by TCRdb cannot be tested. The CDR3 runs 16 residues. Germline lookup yields CDR1 DFQATT and CDR2 SNEGSKA (reference sequence). CDR3 region: CSARVLAEAGPYEQYF.

The V gene is TRBV20-1, the J gene TRBJ1-2; TCRdb reports TRBD1, a call that lacks DNA to check it against. The CDR3 totals 12 residues. From germline, CDR1 is DFQATT and CDR2 SNEGSKA (reference sequence). CDR3 sequence reads: CSARGQEYGYTF.